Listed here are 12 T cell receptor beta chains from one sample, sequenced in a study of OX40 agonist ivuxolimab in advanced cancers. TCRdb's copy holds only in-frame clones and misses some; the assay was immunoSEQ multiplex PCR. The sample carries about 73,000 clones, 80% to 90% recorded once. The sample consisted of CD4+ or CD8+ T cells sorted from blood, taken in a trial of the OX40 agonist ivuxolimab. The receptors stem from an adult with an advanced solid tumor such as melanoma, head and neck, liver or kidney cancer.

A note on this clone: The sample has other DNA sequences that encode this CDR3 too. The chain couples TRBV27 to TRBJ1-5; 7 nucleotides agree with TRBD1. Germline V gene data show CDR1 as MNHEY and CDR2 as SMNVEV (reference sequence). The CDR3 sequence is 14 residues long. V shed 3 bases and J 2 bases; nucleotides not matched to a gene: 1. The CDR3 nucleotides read TGTGCCAGCAGTTTCGGGACAGGCAATCAGCCCCAGCATTTT. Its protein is CASSFGTGNQPQHF.

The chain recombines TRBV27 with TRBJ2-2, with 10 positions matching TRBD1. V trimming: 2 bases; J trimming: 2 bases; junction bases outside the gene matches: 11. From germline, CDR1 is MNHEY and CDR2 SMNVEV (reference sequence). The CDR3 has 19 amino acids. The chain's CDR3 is CASSLGDRGPNSNTGELFF. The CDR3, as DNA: TGTGCCAGCAGTTTAGGGGACAGGGGACCTAATTCAAACACCGGGGAGCTGTTTTTT.

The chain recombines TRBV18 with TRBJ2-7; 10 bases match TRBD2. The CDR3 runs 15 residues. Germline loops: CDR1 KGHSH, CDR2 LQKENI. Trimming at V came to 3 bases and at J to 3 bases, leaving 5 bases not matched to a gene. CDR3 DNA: TGTGCCAGCTCACCTTTACTAGCGGGAAACTACGAGCAGTACTTC. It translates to CASSPLLAGNYEQYF.

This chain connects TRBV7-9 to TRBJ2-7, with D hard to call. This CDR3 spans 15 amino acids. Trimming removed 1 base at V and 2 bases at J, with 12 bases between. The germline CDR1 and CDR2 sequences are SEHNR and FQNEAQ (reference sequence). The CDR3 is CASSLVRRPTYEQYF. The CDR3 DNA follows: TGTGCCAGCAGCTTAGTCAGGAGACCGACCTACGAGCAGTACTTC.

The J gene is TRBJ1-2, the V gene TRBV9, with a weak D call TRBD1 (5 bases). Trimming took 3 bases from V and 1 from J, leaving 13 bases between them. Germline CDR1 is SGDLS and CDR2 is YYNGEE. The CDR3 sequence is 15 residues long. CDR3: CASSDGTLLNYGYTF. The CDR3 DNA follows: TGTGCCAGCAGCGACGGGACTCTACTTAACTATGGCTACACCTTC. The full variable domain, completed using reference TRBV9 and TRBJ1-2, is DSGVTQTPKHLITATGQRVTLRCSPRSGDLSVYWYQQSLDQGLQFLIQYYNGEERAKGNILERFSAQQFPDLHSELNLSSLELGDSALYFCASSDGTLLNYGYTFGSGTRLTVV.

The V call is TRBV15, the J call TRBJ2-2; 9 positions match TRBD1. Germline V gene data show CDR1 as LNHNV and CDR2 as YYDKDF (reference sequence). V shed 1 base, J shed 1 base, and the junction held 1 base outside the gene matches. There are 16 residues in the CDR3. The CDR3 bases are TGTGCCACCAGCAGAGGACAGGGGGGGAACACCGGGGAGCTGTTTTTT. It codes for CATSRGQGGNTGELFF.

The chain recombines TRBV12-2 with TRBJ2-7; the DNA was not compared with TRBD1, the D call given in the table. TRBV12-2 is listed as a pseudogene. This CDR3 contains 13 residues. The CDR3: CASRSTGGYEQYF. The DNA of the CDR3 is TGTGCAAGTCGCTCTACAGGGGGCTACGAGCAGTACTTC.

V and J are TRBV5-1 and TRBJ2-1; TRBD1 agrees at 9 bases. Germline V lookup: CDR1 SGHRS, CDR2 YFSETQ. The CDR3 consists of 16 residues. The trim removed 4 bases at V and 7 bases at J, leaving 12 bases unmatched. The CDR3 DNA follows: TGCGCCAGCAGCACACACCCGGGACAGGGAGGAAATGAGCAGTTCTTC. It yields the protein CASSTHPGQGGNEQFF.

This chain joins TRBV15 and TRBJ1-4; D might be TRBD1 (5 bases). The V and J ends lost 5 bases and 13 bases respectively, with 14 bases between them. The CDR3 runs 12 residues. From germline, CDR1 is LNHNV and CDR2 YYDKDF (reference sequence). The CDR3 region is CATSARGEGLFF. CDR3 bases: TGTGCCACCAGCGCTAGGGGAGAAGGACTGTTTTTT.

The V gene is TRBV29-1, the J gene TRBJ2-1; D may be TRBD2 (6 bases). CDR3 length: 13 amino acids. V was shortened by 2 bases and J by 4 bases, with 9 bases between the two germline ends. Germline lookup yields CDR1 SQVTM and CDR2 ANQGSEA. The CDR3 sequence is CSVETGGYNEQFF. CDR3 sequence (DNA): TGCAGCGTTGAAACTGGAGGGTACAATGAGCAGTTCTTC.

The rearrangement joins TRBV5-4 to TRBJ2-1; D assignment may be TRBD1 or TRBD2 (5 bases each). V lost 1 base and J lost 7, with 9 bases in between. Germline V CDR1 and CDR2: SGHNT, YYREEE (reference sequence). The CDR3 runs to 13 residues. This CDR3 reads CASSLMGVNEQFF. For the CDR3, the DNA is TGTGCCAGCAGCTTGATGGGGGTGAATGAGCAGTTCTTC.

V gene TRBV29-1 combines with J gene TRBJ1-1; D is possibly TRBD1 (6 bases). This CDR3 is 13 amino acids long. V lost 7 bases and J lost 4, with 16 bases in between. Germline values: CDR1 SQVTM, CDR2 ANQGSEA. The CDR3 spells CSAGAGRTTEAFF. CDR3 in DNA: TGCAGCGCAGGGGCAGGCCGGACCACTGAAGCTTTCTTT.